This T cell receptor (beta chain) stems from a study of T cells in tuberculosis. Clones were read by immunoSEQ multiplex PCR, and TCRdb kept only the in-frame ones, dropping some. The sample records roughly 30,000 clones, roughly 82% being singletons. The CDR3 runs 14 residues. With 3 bases clipped from V and 5 bases from J, the junction kept 7 bases outside the gene matches. Looked up from germline, CDR1 is SGHNT and CDR2 is YYREEE (reference sequence). As to time point: new active TB diagnosis, blood taken before or within 7 days of starting treatment. The chain is built from TRBV5-4 and TRBJ2-5; TRBD2 matches at 7 bases. The origin of this receptor is an adult with tuberculosis. Sample: PBMCs, taken at tuberculosis diagnosis. CDR3 protein: CASSSKRDGETQYF. CDR3 in DNA: TGTGCCAGCAGCTCCAAGCGGGATGGGGAGACCCAGTACTTC.